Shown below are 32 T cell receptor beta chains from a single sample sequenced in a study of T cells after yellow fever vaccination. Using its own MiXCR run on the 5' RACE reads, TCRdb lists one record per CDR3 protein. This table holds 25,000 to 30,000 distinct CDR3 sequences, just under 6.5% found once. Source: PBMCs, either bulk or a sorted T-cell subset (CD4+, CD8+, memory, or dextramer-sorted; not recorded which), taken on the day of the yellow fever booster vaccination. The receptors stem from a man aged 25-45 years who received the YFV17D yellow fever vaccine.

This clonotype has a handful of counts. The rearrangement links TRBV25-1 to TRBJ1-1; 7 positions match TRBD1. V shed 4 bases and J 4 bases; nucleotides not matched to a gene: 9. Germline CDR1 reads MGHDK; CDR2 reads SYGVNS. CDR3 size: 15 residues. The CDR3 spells CASSVLRAGGTEAFF. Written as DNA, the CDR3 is TGTGCCAGCAGTGTCCTGAGGGCAGGGGGCACTGAAGCTTTCTTT.

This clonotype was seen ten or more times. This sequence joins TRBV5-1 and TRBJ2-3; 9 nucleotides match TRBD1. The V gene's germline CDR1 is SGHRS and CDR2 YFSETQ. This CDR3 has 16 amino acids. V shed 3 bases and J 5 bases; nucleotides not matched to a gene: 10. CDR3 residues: CASSYDKGQGIDTQYF. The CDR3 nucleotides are TGCGCCAGCAGCTACGATAAGGGACAGGGAATAGATACGCAGTATTTT.

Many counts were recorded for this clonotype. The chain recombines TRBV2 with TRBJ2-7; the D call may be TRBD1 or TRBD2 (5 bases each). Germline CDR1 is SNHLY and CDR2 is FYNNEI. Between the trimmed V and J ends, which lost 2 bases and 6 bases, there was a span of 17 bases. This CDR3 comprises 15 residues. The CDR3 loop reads CASSERTSQQGEQYF. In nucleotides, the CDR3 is TGTGCCAGCAGTGAAAGGACTTCCCAGCAGGGCGAGCAGTACTTC.

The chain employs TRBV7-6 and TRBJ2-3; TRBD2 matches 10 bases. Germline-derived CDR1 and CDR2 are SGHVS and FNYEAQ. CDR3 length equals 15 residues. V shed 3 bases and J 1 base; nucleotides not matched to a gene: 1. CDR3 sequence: CASSFSGRGTDTQYF. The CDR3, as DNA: TGTGCCAGCAGCTTCAGCGGGAGGGGCACAGATACGCAGTATTTT.

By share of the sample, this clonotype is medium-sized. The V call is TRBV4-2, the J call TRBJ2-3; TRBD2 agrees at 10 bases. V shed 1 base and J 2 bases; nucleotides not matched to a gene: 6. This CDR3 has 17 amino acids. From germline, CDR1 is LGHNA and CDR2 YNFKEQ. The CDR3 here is CASSQALGLANTDTQYF. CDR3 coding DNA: TGTGCCAGCAGCCAAGCTCTGGGACTAGCGAACACAGATACGCAGTATTTT.

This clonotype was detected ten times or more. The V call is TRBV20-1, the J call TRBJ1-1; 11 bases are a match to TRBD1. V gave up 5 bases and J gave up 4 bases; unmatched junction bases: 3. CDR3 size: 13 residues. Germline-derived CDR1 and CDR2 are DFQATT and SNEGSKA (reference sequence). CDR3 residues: CSAPGTGGTEAFF. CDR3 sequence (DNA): TGCAGTGCTCCCGGGACAGGGGGCACTGAAGCTTTCTTT.

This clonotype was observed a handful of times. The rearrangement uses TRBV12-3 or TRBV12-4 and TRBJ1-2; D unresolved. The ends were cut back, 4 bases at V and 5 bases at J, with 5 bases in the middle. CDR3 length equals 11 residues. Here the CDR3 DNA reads TGTGCCAGCAGTTACGGGTATGGCTACACCTTC. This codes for CASSYGYGYTF.

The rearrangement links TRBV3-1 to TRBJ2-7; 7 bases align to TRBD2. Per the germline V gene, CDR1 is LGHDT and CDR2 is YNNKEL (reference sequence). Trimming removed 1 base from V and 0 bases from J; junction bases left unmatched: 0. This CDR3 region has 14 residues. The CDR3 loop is CASSQAGGSYEQYF. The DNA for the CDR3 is TGTGCCAGCAGCCAAGCGGGGGGCTCCTACGAGCAGTACTTC.

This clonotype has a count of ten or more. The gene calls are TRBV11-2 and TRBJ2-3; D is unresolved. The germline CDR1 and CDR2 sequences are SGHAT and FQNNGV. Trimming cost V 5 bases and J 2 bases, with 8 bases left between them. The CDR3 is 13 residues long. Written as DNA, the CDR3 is TGTGCCAGCAGCCTCAGTCTCACAGATACGCAGTATTTT. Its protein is CASSLSLTDTQYF. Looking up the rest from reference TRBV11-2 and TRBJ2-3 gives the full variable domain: EAGVAQSPRYKIIEKRQSVAFWCNPISGHATLYWYQQILGQGPKLLIQFQNNGVVDDSQLPKDRFSAERLKGVDSTLKIQPAKLEDSAVYLCASSLSLTDTQYFGPGTRLTVL.

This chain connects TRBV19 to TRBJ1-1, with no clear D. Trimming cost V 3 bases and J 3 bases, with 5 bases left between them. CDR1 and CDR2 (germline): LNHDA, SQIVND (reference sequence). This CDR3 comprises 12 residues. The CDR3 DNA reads TGTGCCAGTAGTATTGGCTACACTGAAGCTTTCTTT. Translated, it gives CASSIGYTEAFF.

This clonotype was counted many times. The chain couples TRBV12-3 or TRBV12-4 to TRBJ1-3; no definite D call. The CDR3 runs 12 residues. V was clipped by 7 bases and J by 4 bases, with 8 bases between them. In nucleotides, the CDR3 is TGTGCCAGCACAAAGGGAGGAAACACCATATATTTT. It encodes CASTKGGNTIYF.

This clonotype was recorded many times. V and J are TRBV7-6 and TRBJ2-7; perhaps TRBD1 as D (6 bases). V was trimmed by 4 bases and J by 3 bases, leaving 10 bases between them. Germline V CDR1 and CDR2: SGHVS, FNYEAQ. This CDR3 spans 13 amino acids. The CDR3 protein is CASSSLGGYEQYF. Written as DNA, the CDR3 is TGTGCCAGCAGCTCCCTAGGGGGCTACGAGCAGTACTTC.

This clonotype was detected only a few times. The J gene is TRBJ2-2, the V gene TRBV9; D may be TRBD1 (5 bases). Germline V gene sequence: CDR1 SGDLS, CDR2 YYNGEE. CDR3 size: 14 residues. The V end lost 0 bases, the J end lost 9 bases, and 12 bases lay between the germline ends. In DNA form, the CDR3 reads TGTGCCAGCAGCGTAGGGACAACTTCGTGGGAGCTGTTTTTT. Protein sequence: CASSVGTTSWELFF.

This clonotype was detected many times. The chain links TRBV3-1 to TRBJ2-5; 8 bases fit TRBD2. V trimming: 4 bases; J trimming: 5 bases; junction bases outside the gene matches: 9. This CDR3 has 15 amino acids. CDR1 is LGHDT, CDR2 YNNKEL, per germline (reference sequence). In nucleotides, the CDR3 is TGTGCCAGCAGCCCTCGGGGACTAGAGATCGAGACCCAGTACTTC. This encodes CASSPRGLEIETQYF.

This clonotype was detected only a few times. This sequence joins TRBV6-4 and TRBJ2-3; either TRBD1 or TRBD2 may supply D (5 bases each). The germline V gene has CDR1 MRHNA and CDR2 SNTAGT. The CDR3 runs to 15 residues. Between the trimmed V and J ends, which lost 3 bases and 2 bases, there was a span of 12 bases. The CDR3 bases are TGTGCCAGCAGTGAAGGGACGGACCACACAGATACGCAGTATTTT. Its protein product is CASSEGTDHTDTQYF.

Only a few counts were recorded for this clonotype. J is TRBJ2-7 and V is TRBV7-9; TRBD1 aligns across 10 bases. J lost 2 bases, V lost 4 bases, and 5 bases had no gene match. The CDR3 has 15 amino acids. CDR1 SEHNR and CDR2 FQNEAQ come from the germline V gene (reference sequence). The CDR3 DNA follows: TGTGCCAGCAGCTCCATGGGGACAGGGGCCTACGAGCAGTACTTC. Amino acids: CASSSMGTGAYEQYF.

The CDR3 nucleotides are TGCAGTGCTAGAGCAGGGGGACTTCTTTACAATGAGCAGTTCTTC. It translates to CSARAGGLLYNEQFF. The chain employs TRBV20-1 and TRBJ2-1, with D tentatively TRBD1 (7 bases). Per the germline V gene, CDR1 is DFQATT and CDR2 is SNEGSKA (reference sequence). V lost 1 base, J lost 4 bases, and 14 bases lay in between. This CDR3 region has 15 residues.

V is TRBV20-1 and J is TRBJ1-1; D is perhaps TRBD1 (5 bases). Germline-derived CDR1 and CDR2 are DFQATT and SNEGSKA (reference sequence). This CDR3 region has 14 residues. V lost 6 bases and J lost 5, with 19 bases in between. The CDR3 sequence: CSAERRVGPTEAFF. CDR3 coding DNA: TGCAGTGCAGAACGTCGAGTGGGGCCAACTGAAGCTTTCTTT.

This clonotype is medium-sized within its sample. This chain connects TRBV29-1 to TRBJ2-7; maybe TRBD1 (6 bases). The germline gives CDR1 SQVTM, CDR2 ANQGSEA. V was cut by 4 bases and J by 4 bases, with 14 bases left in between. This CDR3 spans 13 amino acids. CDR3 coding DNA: TGCAGCGTTGGTGTAAGCCAGGGGTACGAGCAGTACTTC. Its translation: CSVGVSQGYEQYF.

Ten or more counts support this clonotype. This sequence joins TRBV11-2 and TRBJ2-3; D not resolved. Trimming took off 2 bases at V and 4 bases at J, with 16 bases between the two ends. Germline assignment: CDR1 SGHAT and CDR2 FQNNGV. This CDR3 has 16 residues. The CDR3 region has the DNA TGTGCCAGCAGCTTACTTAGTGCCCAGGCTCCAGATACGCAGTATTTT. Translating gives CASSLLSAQAPDTQYF.

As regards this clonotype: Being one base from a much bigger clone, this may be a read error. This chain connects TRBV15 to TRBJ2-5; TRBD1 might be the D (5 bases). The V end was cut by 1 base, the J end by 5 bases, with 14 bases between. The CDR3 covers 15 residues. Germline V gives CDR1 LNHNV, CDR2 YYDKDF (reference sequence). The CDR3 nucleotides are TGTGCCACCAGCAGAGGGGGCGAGAGCCCCGAGACCCAGTACTTC. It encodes CATSRGGESPETQYF.

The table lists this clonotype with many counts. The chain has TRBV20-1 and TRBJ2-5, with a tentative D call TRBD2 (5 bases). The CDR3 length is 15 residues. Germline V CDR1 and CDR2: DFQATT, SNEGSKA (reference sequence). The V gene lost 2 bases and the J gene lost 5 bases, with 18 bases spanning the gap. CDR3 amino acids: CSARHSSIGVETQYF. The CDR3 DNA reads TGCAGTGCTAGACACTCTAGCATCGGAGTCGAGACCCAGTACTTC.

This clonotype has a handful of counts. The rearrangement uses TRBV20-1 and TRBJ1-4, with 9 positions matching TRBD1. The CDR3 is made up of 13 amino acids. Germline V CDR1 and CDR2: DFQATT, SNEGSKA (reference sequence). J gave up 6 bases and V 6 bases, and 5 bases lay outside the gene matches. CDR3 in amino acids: CSATQGAHEKLFF. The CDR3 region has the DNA TGCAGTGCCACACAGGGGGCGCATGAAAAACTGTTTTTT.

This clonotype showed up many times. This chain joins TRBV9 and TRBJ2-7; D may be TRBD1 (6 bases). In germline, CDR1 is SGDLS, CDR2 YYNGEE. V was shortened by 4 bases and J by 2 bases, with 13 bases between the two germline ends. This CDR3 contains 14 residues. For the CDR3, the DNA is TGTGCCAGCAGCCCCCAACAGGGAGCCTACGAGCAGTACTTC. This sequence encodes CASSPQQGAYEQYF.

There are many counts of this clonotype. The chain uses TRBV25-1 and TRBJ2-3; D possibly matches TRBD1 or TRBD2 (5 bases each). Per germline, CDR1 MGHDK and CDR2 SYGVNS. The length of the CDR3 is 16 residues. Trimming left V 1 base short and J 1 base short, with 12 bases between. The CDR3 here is CASSESSGGGTDTQYF. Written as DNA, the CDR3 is TGTGCCAGCAGTGAATCCTCTGGGGGAGGCACAGATACGCAGTATTTT.

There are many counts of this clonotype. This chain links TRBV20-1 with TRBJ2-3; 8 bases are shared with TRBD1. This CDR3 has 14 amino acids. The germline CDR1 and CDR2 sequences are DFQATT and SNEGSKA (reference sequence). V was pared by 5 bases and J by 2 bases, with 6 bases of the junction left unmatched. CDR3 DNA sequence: TGCAGTGCTGGGACAGGCCTCTCCACAGATACGCAGTATTTT. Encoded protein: CSAGTGLSTDTQYF.

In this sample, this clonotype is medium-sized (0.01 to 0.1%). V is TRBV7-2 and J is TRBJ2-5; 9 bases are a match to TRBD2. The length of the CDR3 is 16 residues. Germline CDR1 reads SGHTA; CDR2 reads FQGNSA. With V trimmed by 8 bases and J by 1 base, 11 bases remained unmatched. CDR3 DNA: TGTGCCAGCGGACGGTTACTAGCGGGCCTCCAAGAGACCCAGTACTTC. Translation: CASGRLLAGLQETQYF.

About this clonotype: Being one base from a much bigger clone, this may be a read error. DNA of the CDR3: TGTGCCAGCAGCTTACGGGGTGACGGGAGCGCAGATAGGCAGTATTTT. It specifies CASSLRGDGSADRQYF. The chain combines TRBV7-2 with TRBJ2-3; tentative D call: TRBD2 (6 bases). Germline-derived CDR1 and CDR2 are SGHTA and FQGNSA. This CDR3 spans 16 amino acids.

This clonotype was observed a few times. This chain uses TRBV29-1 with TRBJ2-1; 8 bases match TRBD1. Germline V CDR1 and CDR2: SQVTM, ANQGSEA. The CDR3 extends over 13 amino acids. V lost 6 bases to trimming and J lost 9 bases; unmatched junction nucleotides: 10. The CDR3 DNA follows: TGCAGCGTCTGTTCGACAGGGGCCAGTGAGCAGTTCTTC. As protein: CSVCSTGASEQFF.

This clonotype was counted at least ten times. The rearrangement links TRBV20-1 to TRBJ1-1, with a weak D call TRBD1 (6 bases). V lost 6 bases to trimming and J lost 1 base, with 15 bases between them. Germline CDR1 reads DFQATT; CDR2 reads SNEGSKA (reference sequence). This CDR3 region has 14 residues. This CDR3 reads CSAQGGGGNTEAFF. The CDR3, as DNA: TGCAGTGCCCAAGGGGGGGGTGGGAACACTGAAGCTTTCTTT.

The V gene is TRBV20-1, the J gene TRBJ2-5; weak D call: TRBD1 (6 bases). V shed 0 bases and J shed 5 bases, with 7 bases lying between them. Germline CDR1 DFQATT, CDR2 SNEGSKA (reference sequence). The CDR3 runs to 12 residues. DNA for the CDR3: TGCAGTGCTAGAGACACAGGGGAGACCCAGTACTTC. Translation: CSARDTGETQYF.

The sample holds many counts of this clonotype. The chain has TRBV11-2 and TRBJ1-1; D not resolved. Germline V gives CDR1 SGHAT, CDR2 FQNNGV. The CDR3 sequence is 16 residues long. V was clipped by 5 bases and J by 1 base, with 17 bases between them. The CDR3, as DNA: TGTGCCAGCAGCCCGACCCGGGCAGGTCCGAACACTGAAGCTTTCTTT. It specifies CASSPTRAGPNTEAFF.